Below are 24 T cell receptor beta chains sequenced from a single sample in a study of OX40 agonist ivuxolimab in advanced cancers. The data were produced by immunoSEQ multiplex PCR, yet TCRdb's version contains in-frame clones alone and is incomplete. This sample carries some 100,000 clones, approximately 90% of them seen once, and the ten largest clones take under 0.4%. Source: CD4+ or CD8+ T cells sorted from blood, taken in a trial of the OX40 agonist ivuxolimab. The receptors were sampled from an adult with an advanced solid tumor such as melanoma, head and neck, liver or kidney cancer.

For this clone: No DNA is shown, since the ends of the CDR3 on it are uncertain; the CDR3 is the one TCRdb lists. The rearrangement uses TRBV21-1 and TRBJ2-1; TRBD2, the D gene given by the table, was not confirmed from the DNA. TRBV21-1 is a recognized pseudogene. The CDR3 is 19 amino acids in total, end residues counted. The CDR3 loop reads CASSTDRDYHCMGFDEQFF.

The gene calls are TRBV7-9 and TRBJ2-7; TRBD2 might be the D (7 bases). The germline V and J ends were trimmed by 6 bases and 3 bases, with 18 bases remaining between them. Germline V gene sequence: CDR1 SEHNR, CDR2 FQNEAQ (reference sequence). The CDR3 sequence is 15 residues long. The CDR3 nucleotides are TGTGCCAGCAGTCACAGGGCGGGGGCCCTCTACGAGCAGTACTTC. Translation gives CASSHRAGALYEQYF.

V is TRBV10-3 and J is TRBJ2-5; unclear D gene. CDR3 length equals 14 residues. Germline-derived CDR1 and CDR2 are ENHRY and SYGVKD. V lost 0 bases to trimming and J lost 5 bases, with 10 bases between them. The CDR3 here is CAISESVGIETQYF. The CDR3 DNA is TGTGCCATCAGTGAGTCGGTAGGGATCGAGACCCAGTACTTC.

This clone was found once. The rearrangement links TRBV30 to TRBJ1-6; D is unresolved. From germline, CDR1 is GTSNPN and CDR2 SVGIG (reference sequence). Trimming took off 0 bases at V and 4 bases at J, with 13 bases between the two ends. The CDR3 consists of 16 residues. CDR3: CAWSVRGIRYNSPLHF. Written as DNA, the CDR3 is TGTGCCTGGAGTGTACGTGGCATCAGATATAATTCACCCCTCCACTTT.

The chain couples TRBV4-1 to TRBJ2-1; D gene uncertain. The germline V gene encodes CDR1 MGHRA and CDR2 YSYEKL. The CDR3 has 15 amino acids. V dropped 0 bases and J dropped 0 bases, with 6 bases sitting between them. The CDR3 spells CASSQDFASYNEQFF. The DNA of the CDR3 is TGCGCCAGCAGCCAAGATTTCGCCTCCTACAATGAGCAGTTCTTC.

This clone was seen a few times. The V gene is TRBV19, the J gene TRBJ2-6; maybe TRBD1 (5 bases). The germline V gene has CDR1 LNHDA and CDR2 SQIVND (reference sequence). CDR3 size: 16 residues. The V end was cut by 8 bases, the J end by 4 bases, with 18 bases between. The CDR3 is CASCLKQGSGANVLTF. CDR3 in DNA: TGTGCCAGTTGTCTGAAGCAGGGTTCAGGGGCCAACGTCCTGACTTTC.

The rearrangement uses TRBV6-5 and TRBJ2-1; D is unresolved. CDR3 size: 13 residues. Trimming pared 5 bases from V and 6 bases from J, leaving 11 bases between. CDR1 MNHEY and CDR2 SVGAGI come from the germline V gene. The DNA of the CDR3 is TGTGCCAGCAGTCCCCGGGCGACCAATGAGCAGTTCTTC. This encodes CASSPRATNEQFF.

On this clone: Different DNA sequences within this sample yield the same CDR3. The J gene is TRBJ2-6, the V gene TRBV2; D is undetermined. The germline CDR1 and CDR2 sequences are SNHLY and FYNNEI. V gave up 6 bases and J gave up 0 bases, with 12 bases separating them. The CDR3 is 16 residues long. The CDR3 coding sequence is TGTGCCAGCAGGGGGTTGATTGGCTCTGGGGCCAACGTCCTGACTTTC. Protein product: CASRGLIGSGANVLTF. Using reference TRBV2 and TRBJ2-6 for the parts outside the CDR3, the full variable domain is EPEVTQTPSHQVTQMGQEVILRCVPISNHLYFYWYRQILGQKVEFLVSFYNNEISEKSEIFDDQFSVERPDGSNFTLKIRSTKLEDSAMYFCASRGLIGSGANVLTFGAGSRLTVL.

The rearrangement joins TRBV6-1 to TRBJ1-1, with 8 bases that match TRBD1. Trimming removed 4 bases from V and 10 bases from J; junction bases left unmatched: 14. CDR1 is MNHNS and CDR2 is SASEGT in the germline V gene. CDR3 length: 15 amino acids. The DNA of the CDR3 is TGTGCCAGCAGTGTAGAGACTACCGGACAGGGTAGAGCTTTCTTT. Translated: CASSVETTGQGRAFF.

The genes are TRBV30 and TRBJ2-2; 10 bases fit TRBD1. The V and J ends lost 3 bases and 0 bases, in that order; junction bases with no gene match: 1. This CDR3 is built from 15 residues. Germline CDR1 is GTSNPN and CDR2 is SVGIG (reference sequence). CDR3 sequence reads: CAWRGQGANTGELFF. The CDR3 DNA sequence: TGTGCCTGGAGAGGACAGGGGGCGAACACCGGGGAGCTGTTTTTT.

The V gene is TRBV2, the J gene TRBJ1-1; tentatively, D is TRBD1 (6 bases). The V end was cut by 6 bases, the J end by 1 base, with 9 bases between. The CDR3 is 13 residues long. In germline, CDR1 is SNHLY, CDR2 FYNNEI. The CDR3 nucleotides read TGTGCCAGCAGCCAGGACAGGAACACTGAAGCTTTCTTT. This codes for CASSQDRNTEAFF.

The CDR3 spells CASSPRTSGSSYNEQFF. The CDR3 nucleotides are TGTGCCAGCAGCCCAAGGACTAGTGGCAGCTCCTACAATGAGCAGTTCTTC. J is TRBJ2-1 and V is TRBV5-4; the match to TRBD2 covers 7 bases. J was trimmed by 0 bases and V by 4 bases; bases with no gene match: 10. CDR1 and CDR2 from the germline V gene are SGHNT and YYREEE (reference sequence). CDR3 length equals 17 residues.

This sequence joins TRBV6-1 and TRBJ2-1, with 11 bases fitting TRBD2. CDR1 is MNHNS, CDR2 SASEGT, per germline. V lost 9 bases to trimming and J lost 4 bases; unmatched junction nucleotides: 8. This CDR3 contains 15 residues. The CDR3 nucleotides read TGTGCCAGTGTCCAAACTAGCGGGGGATACAATGAGCAGTTCTTC. Its translation: CASVQTSGGYNEQFF.

A single count supports this clone. The chain carries TRBV4-2 and TRBJ2-5; 12 bases align to TRBD2. The germline V gene encodes CDR1 LGHNA and CDR2 YNFKEQ. The CDR3 sequence is 17 residues long. V was clipped by 2 bases and J by 1 base; unmatched bases: 5. The DNA for the CDR3 is TGTGCCAGCAGCCAAACACCGGGACTAGCGGGCCAAGAGACCCAGTACTTC. Its protein product is CASSQTPGLAGQETQYF.

The chain couples TRBV10-3 to TRBJ2-2; 10 nucleotides align to TRBD2. This CDR3 comprises 14 residues. Germline V CDR1 and CDR2: ENHRY, SYGVKD. V lost 8 bases and J lost 8; bases outside the gene matches: 8. The CDR3 DNA reads as TGTGCCATCTCTGCTAGCGGGAGAGGTGGGGAGCTGTTTTTT. It encodes CAISASGRGGELFF.

Written as DNA, the CDR3 is TGTGCCAGCAGCTTGGGAGCTAGCGAGTACTTC. Protein product: CASSLGASEYF. The rearrangement joins TRBV5-4 to TRBJ2-7; D perhaps matches TRBD2 (6 bases). Trimming cost V 0 bases and J 11 bases, with 9 bases left between them. In germline, CDR1 is SGHNT, CDR2 YYREEE (reference sequence). This CDR3 comprises 11 residues.

The V and J genes are TRBV14 and TRBJ2-2, with D unclear. V lost 1 base and J 4 bases, leaving 4 bases between the germline ends. The CDR3 runs 13 residues. Germline CDR1 SGHDN, CDR2 FVKESK. Written as DNA, the CDR3 is TGTGCCAGCAGCCAAGGGGGCACCGGGGAGCTGTTTTTT. This translates into CASSQGGTGELFF.

The chain couples TRBV5-4 to TRBJ2-3, with a tentative D call TRBD1 (5 bases). The CDR3 is 19 amino acids. CDR1 and CDR2 (germline): SGHNT, YYREEE (reference sequence). Trimming stripped 0 bases from V and 0 bases from J, with 20 bases between. CDR3 loop: CASSLVPGSSVLSTDTQYF. CDR3 coding DNA: TGTGCCAGCAGCTTGGTGCCAGGGTCTTCGGTTTTGAGCACAGATACGCAGTATTTT.

The rearrangement uses TRBV9 and TRBJ1-1, with D perhaps matching TRBD1 (5 bases). There are 14 residues in the CDR3. The germline V gene encodes CDR1 SGDLS and CDR2 YYNGEE. V gave up 3 bases and J gave up 4 bases, with 13 bases separating them. The CDR3 loop is CASSEDTRATEAFF. Here the CDR3 DNA reads TGTGCCAGCAGCGAGGACACCCGAGCCACTGAAGCTTTCTTT. The full variable domain, rest sourced from reference TRBV9 and TRBJ1-1, is DSGVTQTPKHLITATGQRVTLRCSPRSGDLSVYWYQQSLDQGLQFLIQYYNGEERAKGNILERFSAQQFPDLHSELNLSSLELGDSALYFCASSEDTRATEAFFGQGTRLTVV.

The V call is TRBV7-7, the J call TRBJ2-5, with a weak D call TRBD2 (6 bases). The ends were cut back, 5 bases at V and 1 base at J, with 17 bases in the middle. Germline values: CDR1 SSHAT, CDR2 FNYEAQ (reference sequence). The CDR3 spans 16 residues. The DNA of the CDR3 is TGTGCCAGCAGCCAGGGAGGTGTCGGGGTCCAAGAGACCCAGTACTTC. Translation gives CASSQGGVGVQETQYF.

The gene calls are TRBV30 and TRBJ1-1, with unresolved D. Germline CDR1 GTSNPN, CDR2 SVGIG (reference sequence). The ends were cut back, 3 bases at V and 1 base at J, with 6 bases in the middle. The CDR3 extends over 12 amino acids. CDR3 nucleotides: TGTGCCTGGAGGGCTCAGAACACTGAAGCTTTCTTT. This gives the protein CAWRAQNTEAFF.

The rearrangement uses TRBV2 and TRBJ2-1; D is possibly TRBD2 (5 bases). The CDR3 length is 13 residues. Deletions cut 6 bases from V and 7 bases from J, with 13 bases between. Germline values: CDR1 SNHLY, CDR2 FYNNEI. CDR3 DNA: TGTGCCAGCAGGGCTAGCAGCTCTAATGAGCAGTTCTTC. Its protein is CASRASSSNEQFF.

A note on this clone: The junction and the germline gene differ at one end; a read error may be behind it. Other DNA sequences in the sample encode the same CDR3. In DNA form, the CDR3 reads TGTAGCGTTGCCGTCCCTTGGAATGAGCAGTTCTTC. Its translation: CSVAVPWNEQFF. The chain carries TRBV29-1 and TRBJ2-1, with D maybe TRBD2 (5 bases). The CDR3 length is 12 residues. Per germline, CDR1 SQVTM and CDR2 ANQGSEA.

V gene TRBV6-1 combines with J gene TRBJ1-1; the match to TRBD1 covers 7 bases. CDR1 is MNHNS, CDR2 SASEGT, per germline. The CDR3 extends over 11 amino acids. V shed 7 bases, J shed 10 bases, and the junction held 6 bases outside the gene matches. DNA of the CDR3: TGTGCCAGCACCATCCCAGGGGGAGCTTTCTTT. Its translation is CASTIPGGAFF.